This T cell receptor beta chain was sequenced during a study of cytomegalovirus exposure and HLA in healthy donors. About this clone: Its matching antigen is unknown.

Generated by immunoSEQ multiplex PCR, the TCRdb table keeps only in-frame clones and is missing some. The sample has 150,000 to 200,000 clones; 70% to 90% are singletons. Trimming removed 3 bases at V and 4 bases at J, with 9 bases between. There are 13 residues in the CDR3. Germline lookup yields CDR1 LNHDA and CDR2 SQIVND (reference sequence). The study, taken as a whole, reports: While the bulk of TCR sequences proved rare, some public TCRs turned up in many donors. According to the study, roughly 160 TCR beta chains were cytomegalovirus-associated.

Sequencing input: PBMCs. This clonotype was sampled from a woman aged 18-29 years in good health and CMV-seronegative. The gene calls are TRBV19 and TRBJ1-1; no clear D gene. The CDR3 nucleotides are TGTGCCAGTAGTATTTCGGGATCCACTGAAGCTTTCTTT. It yields the protein CASSISGSTEAFF.